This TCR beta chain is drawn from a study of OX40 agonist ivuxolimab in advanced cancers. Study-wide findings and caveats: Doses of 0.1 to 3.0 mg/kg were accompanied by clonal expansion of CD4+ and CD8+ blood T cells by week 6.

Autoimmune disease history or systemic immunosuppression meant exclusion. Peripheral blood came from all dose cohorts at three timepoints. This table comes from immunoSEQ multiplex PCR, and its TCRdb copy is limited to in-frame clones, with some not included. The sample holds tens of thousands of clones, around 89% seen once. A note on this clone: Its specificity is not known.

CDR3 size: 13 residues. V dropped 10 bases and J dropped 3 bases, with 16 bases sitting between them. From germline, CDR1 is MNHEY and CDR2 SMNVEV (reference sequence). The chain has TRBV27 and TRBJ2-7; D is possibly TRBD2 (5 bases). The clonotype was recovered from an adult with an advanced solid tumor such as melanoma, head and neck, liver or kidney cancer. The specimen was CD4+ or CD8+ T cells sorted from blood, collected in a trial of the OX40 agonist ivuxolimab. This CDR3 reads CATAPTGDYEQYF. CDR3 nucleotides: TGTGCCACAGCACCCACCGGGGACTACGAGCAGTACTTC.